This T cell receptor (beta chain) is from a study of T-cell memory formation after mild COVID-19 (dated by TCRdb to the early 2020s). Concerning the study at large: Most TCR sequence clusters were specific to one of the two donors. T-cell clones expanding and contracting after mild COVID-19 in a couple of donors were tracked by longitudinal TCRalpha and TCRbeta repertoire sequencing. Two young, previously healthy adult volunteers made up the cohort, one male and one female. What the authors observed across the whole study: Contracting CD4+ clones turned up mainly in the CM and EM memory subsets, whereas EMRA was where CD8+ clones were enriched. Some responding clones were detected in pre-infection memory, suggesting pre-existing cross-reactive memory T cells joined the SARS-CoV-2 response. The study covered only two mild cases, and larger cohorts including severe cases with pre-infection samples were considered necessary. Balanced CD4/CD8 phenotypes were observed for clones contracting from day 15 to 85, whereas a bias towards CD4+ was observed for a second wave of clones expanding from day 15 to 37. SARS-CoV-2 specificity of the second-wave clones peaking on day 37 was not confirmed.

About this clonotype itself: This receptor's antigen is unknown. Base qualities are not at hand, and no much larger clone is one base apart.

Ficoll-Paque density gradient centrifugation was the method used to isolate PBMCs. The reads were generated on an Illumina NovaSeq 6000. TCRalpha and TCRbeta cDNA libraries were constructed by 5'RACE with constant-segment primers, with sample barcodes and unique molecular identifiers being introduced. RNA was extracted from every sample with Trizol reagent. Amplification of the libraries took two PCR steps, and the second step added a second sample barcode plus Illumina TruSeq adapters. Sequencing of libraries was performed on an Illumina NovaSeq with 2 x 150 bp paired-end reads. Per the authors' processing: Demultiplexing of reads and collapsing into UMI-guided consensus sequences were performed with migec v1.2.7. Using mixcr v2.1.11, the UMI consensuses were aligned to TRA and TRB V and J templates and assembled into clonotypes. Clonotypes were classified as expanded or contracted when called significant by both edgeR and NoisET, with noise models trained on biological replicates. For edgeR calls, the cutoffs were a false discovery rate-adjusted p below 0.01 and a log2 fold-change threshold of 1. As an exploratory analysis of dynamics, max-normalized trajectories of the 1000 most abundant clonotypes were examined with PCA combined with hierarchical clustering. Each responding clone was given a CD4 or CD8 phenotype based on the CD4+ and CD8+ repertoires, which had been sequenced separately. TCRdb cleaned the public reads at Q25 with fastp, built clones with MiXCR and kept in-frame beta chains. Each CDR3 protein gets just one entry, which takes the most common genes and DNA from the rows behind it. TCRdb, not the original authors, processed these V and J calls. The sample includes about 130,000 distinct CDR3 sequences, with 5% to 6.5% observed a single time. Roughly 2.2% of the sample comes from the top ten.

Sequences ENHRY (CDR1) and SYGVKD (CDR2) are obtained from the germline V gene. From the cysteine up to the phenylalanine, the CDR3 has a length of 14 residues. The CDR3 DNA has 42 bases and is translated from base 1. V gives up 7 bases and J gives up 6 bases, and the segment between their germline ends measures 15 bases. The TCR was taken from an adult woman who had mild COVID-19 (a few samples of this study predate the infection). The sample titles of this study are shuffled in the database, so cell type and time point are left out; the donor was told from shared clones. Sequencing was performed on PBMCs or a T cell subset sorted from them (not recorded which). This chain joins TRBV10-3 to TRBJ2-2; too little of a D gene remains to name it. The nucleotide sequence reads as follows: TGTGCCATCAAGGCTAGTCTGTTCTCCGGGGAGCTGTTTTTT. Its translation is CAIKASLFSGELFF.